This TCR beta chain was sequenced during a study of blood T cells in healthy people across ages. Study-wide results and limits: Correlation between TCR beta diversity and naive T cell percentage was strong. PBMCs that were unsorted prevented a conclusive naive versus antigen-experienced comparison. Getting older went along with TCR beta diversity per million T cells dropping roughly linearly.

Researchers isolated at least 6.5 million PBMCs per sample. In this sample, this clonotype turned up a few times. Antigen: not known. The V and J ends lost 6 bases and 5 bases respectively, with 17 bases between them. The germline CDR1 and CDR2 sequences are DFQATT and SNEGSKA (reference sequence). This CDR3 is 13 amino acids long. A second about 7 to 12 cycle PCR used barcoded and J-beta primers. A single record per CDR3 protein comes from TCRdb applying MiXCR to the 5' RACE reads. Of about 1.5 million distinct CDR3 sequences detected, roughly 43% appear once; the ten largest clones hold around 4%. The chain links TRBV20-1 to TRBJ2-7, with D tentatively TRBD1 (6 bases). The clonotype originates from a woman aged 18-29 years in good health. The sequenced material came from blood. The CDR3 reads CSAGGQGVHEQYF. The CDR3 DNA is TGCAGTGCAGGGGGACAAGGGGTCCACGAGCAGTACTTC.